The rows below give T cell receptor beta chains drawn from one sample of a study of T-cell reconstitution after alpha-beta-depleted transplantation in children. Using its own MiXCR run on the PCR reads, TCRdb lists one record per CDR3 protein. This sample has about 360,000 distinct CDR3 sequences, with about an eighth found just once. This material consisted of PBMCs, taken from the stem cell graft. The receptors shown here come from a human donor who donated a stem cell graft to a child with Fanconi anemia. The CDR3 runs from the conserved cysteine through the conserved F or W. The D gene is left open where the match is weak. Clone size appears in some rows only: once, few, many, or a class for an expanded clone.

clone_size	v_call	j_call	d_call	cdr3_aa	cdr3_nt
few	TRBV7-2	TRBJ2-7	.	CASSPQNYEQYF	TGTGCCAGCAGCCCACAAAACTACGAGCAGTACTTC
few	TRBV7-9	TRBJ2-7	TRBD1	CASSSWGTADSYEQYF	TGTGCCAGCAGTTCATGGGGGACAGCCGATTCCTACGAGCAGTACTTC
many	TRBV11-2	TRBJ2-3	TRBD1	CASSLRDRYTDTQYF	TGTGCCAGCAGCTTACGGGACAGATATACAGATACGCAGTATTTT
few	TRBV7-8	TRBJ2-1	.	CASSLRTVSYNEQFF	TGTGCCAGCAGCTTAAGGACAGTCTCCTACAATGAGCAGTTCTTC
few	TRBV12-3/TRBV12-4	TRBJ1-1	TRBD1	CASFVQGRAEAFF	TGTGCCAGCTTTGTACAGGGGAGAGCTGAAGCTTTCTTT
few	TRBV4-3	TRBJ2-1	TRBD2	CASSQETAGGYNEQFF	TGCGCCAGCAGCCAAGAGACAGCGGGGGGGTACAATGAGCAGTTCTTC
few	TRBV5-5	TRBJ2-3	TRBD2	CASSNPGGMGTDTQYF	TGTGCCAGCAGCAACCCGGGAGGGATGGGCACAGATACGCAGTATTTT
.	TRBV4-1	TRBJ2-3	TRBD2	CASSDSGGAADTQYF	TGCGCCAGCAGCGATAGCGGGGGGGCGGCAGATACGCAGTATTTT
few	TRBV2	TRBJ1-2	.	CASKSGFRGYTF	TGTGCCAGCAAATCAGGGTTTAGGGGCTACACCTTC
.	TRBV6-1	TRBJ2-7	TRBD1	CASSRDRLSSYEQYF	TGTGCCAGCAGCCGGGACAGGCTCAGCTCCTACGAGCAGTACTTC
.	TRBV9	TRBJ1-1	.	CASSVVLGASTEAFF	TGTGCCAGCAGCGTAGTGCTAGGGGCGAGCACTGAAGCTTTCTTT
many	TRBV6-2/TRBV6-3	TRBJ1-3	.	CASNDGARGNTIYF	TGTGCCAGCAACGACGGGGCGAGAGGAAACACCATATATTTT
.	TRBV14	TRBJ2-1	.	CASSQEIYGVEQFF	TGTGCCAGCAGCCAAGAAATCTACGGGGTTGAGCAGTTCTTC
few	TRBV25-1	TRBJ1-2	TRBD1	CASSFGTANYGYTF	TGTGCCAGCAGTTTCGGGACAGCTAACTATGGCTACACCTTC
many	TRBV28	TRBJ1-1	.	CASSLYQRGAFF	TGTGCCAGCAGTTTATACCAACGAGGAGCTTTCTTT
.	TRBV5-1	TRBJ1-2	TRBD1	CASSFLGTDYGYTF	TGCGCCAGCAGTTTTCTAGGGACAGACTATGGCTACACCTTC
.	TRBV27	TRBJ1-6	.	CASRRREGLGRNSPLHF	TGTGCCAGCAGAAGGAGAGAGGGGCTAGGGCGGAATTCACCCCTCCACTTT
.	TRBV28	TRBJ2-1	.	CASSSLTLLGDNEQFF	TGTGCCAGCAGTTCCCTAACTCTCCTCGGAGATAATGAGCAGTTCTTC
many	TRBV5-1	TRBJ2-2	.	CASSLPTGNTGELFF	TGCGCCAGCAGCTTACCGACGGGAAACACCGGGGAGCTGTTTTTT
few	TRBV3-1	TRBJ2-6	.	CASSQRYATTRNSASGANVLTF	TGTGCCAGCAGCCAGAGGTATGCAACTACAAGGAACTCCGCCTCTGGGGCCAACGTCCTGACTTTC
.	TRBV20-1	TRBJ1-1	.	CSAADSLMTEAFF	TGCAGTGCCGCCGACAGCTTAATGACTGAAGCTTTCTTT
many	TRBV29-1	TRBJ2-3	TRBD1	CSVEEPDRSTDTQYF	TGCAGCGTTGAAGAGCCGGACAGGAGCACAGATACGCAGTATTTT
few	TRBV5-1	TRBJ1-1	.	CASSATGKNTEAFF	TGCGCCAGCAGCGCCACAGGAAAAAACACTGAAGCTTTCTTT
.	TRBV10-3	TRBJ1-1	.	CAIRSSMNTEAFF	TGTGCCATCAGGTCCAGTATGAACACTGAAGCTTTCTTT
.	TRBV12-3/TRBV12-4	TRBJ2-3	TRBD2	CASSSFLGRGPTDTQYF	TGTGCCAGCAGTTCCTTCCTCGGGAGGGGACCCACAGATACGCAGTATTTT
many	TRBV24-1	TRBJ2-2	.	CATSEPGRGELFF	TGTGCCACCAGTGAACCCGGACGAGGGGAGCTGTTTTTT
.	TRBV5-1	TRBJ1-5	.	CASSLQGWEPQHF	TGCGCCAGCAGCCTACAGGGTTGGGAGCCCCAGCATTTT
.	TRBV4-3	TRBJ2-3	TRBD2	CASSPRLAGGLSTDTQYF	TGCGCCAGCAGCCCCCGACTAGCGGGGGGCCTGAGCACAGATACGCAGTATTTT
.	TRBV5-1	TRBJ2-5	.	CASSLSGYQETQYF	TGCGCCAGCAGCTTGTCCGGGTACCAAGAGACCCAGTACTTC
.	TRBV5-1	TRBJ2-3	.	CASSLGGQFGTDTQYF	TGCGCCAGCAGCCTGGGGGGACAGTTTGGCACAGATACGCAGTATTTT
few	TRBV12-3/TRBV12-4	TRBJ1-3	.	CASSLYNTIYF	TGTGCCAGCAGTTTATATAACACCATATATTTT
many	TRBV7-9	TRBJ2-3	.	CASSLAGKNTDTQYF	TGTGCCAGCAGCTTAGCCGGCAAGAACACAGATACGCAGTATTTT
few	TRBV4-3	TRBJ2-3	TRBD2	CASSPTSGGADTQYF	TGCGCCAGCAGCCCAACTAGCGGGGGTGCAGATACGCAGTATTTT
.	TRBV12-3/TRBV12-4	TRBJ2-2	.	CASSFQGTGELFF	TGTGCCAGCAGTTTCCAGGGCACCGGGGAGCTGTTTTTT
few	TRBV10-2	TRBJ2-3	.	CASNGGASTDTQYF	TGCGCCAGCAACGGCGGGGCTAGCACAGATACGCAGTATTTT